This TCR beta chain was documented in a study of cytomegalovirus exposure and HLA in healthy donors (dated by TCRdb to 2016 to 2017). In the study overall: An earlier analysis of 550 to 700 of the donors reported 250 to 350 Gb of sequence data and 100 million to 140 million unique TCR beta sequences from about 179 million T cells. Both class I and class II loci were covered by HLA typing, at four-digit resolution. The study profiled the T cell repertoires of 666 subjects by immunosequencing and related them to cytomegalovirus serostatus. In a later genetic analysis, genome-wide SNP genotypes for about 65% of the roughly 700 donors were used, and that subset was treated as a discovery cohort. A few DR-DQ haplotypes were treated as single units for association and clustering because of strong linkage in the cohort. In the later analysis, no new phenotypic data were used to find candidate immune exposures; instead, reliance was placed on TCR beta sequences and their occurrence across donors. Approximately 300 gigabases of sequencing data and about 92 million unique TCR sequences made up an early release that covered over 550 HLA-typed donors. High-throughput TCR immunosequencing, statistical association of individual TCRs with disease status, and machine learning were combined to predict cytomegalovirus infection status. In addition to the first cohort of 666 subjects, a separate validation cohort of 120 different subjects was used. All discovery cohort repertoires had been generated using a single sequencing platform. Among the roughly 400 genotyped donors, approximately 77% belonged to the genetic ancestry cluster associated with self-reported Caucasian donors. Donor age, sex, ethnicity and CMV serostatus were compiled together with the repertoire data. The study aimed to test whether signatures of past pathogen exposure could be identified by cataloging public T cell receptors. Among about 370 genotyped donors of the cohort, an average of about 220,000 unique TCR beta nucleotide sequences was sequenced per donor, of which about 19% were non-productive. The number of typed donors differed by locus: about 629-630 for A, B, C, DRB1 and DQB1; 522 for DQA1; some 590 for DPA1; and about 470 for DPB1. In a later analysis, previously published TCR beta repertoires from 500 to 750 donors were re-analyzed and high-resolution HLA genotyping was added so that TCR occurrence patterns could be studied. In an earlier analysis of roughly 600 of the donors, high-throughput TCR beta sequencing was used to judge whether each TCR beta V gene segment behaved as functional or pseudogenic. Paper-wide results and their limitations: A later genetic analysis associated a missense DCLRE1C variant with V-gene and J-gene trimming of TCR beta chains, and an independent cohort replicated the association. A further reported finding was that TCR beta sequences accurately predicted the HLA-A and HLA-B alleles for most subjects in the first cohort. The study listed 164 TCR beta chains as associated with cytomegalovirus. A group of highly shared sequence variants was considered likely to be a technical artifact of the sequencing pipeline. In an earlier analysis of about 600 of the donors, most TCR beta V segments appeared in productive rearrangements about 90% or about 30% of the time, broadly matching IMGT annotations. Correlated functional status among segregating V segments might be attributable to linkage disequilibrium, but an unknown experimental factor could not be ruled out. In vitro tests confirmed that three of the cytomegalovirus-associated TCR beta chains recognize cytomegalovirus antigens. Because the 87-base-pair reads could not distinguish some IMGT-functional V segments, including TRBV6-2 and TRBV6-3, those segments were excluded. The classifier was reported to diagnose cytomegalovirus status with high specificity and sensitivity in both the original cohort and the validation cohort. When HLA alleles, especially DR and DQ, strongly co-occurred, TCR associations were difficult to assign to individual alleles. This cohort had only TCR beta chains sequenced, and the lack of alpha or paired-chain data limited which features could be detected. According to a later analysis, parvovirus B19, influenza, CMV and Epstein-Barr virus appeared linked to several top co-occurrence clusters. Compared with the roughly 670-donor mean, donors in an Asian-associated ancestry cluster had fewer N-insertions in productive TCRs, according to a later genetic analysis. At a false discovery rate of 0.05, a later analysis linked 16,951 TCR beta sequences to specific HLA alleles. In a later analysis, HLA-associated TCR beta chains were found to be more clonally expanded and to have lower generation probabilities than equally common non-associated chains. While some public TCRs were present in many individuals, most TCR sequences turned up only very rarely across donors. In a later analysis, the rate of TCR association differed among HLA loci, with DRB1 alleles having the most associated TCRs and HLA-C alleles having the fewest. According to the authors, the approach could potentially be generalized to other disease states and immunological phenotypes. A later analysis found that most CMV-associated TCR beta chains appeared HLA-restricted, with HLA associations seemingly driven largely by CMV exposure. The earlier analysis of approximately 560 of the donors excluded roughly 17 rarely observed V segments, including chromosome 9 orphons, because counts were too low. Because some donors lacked HLA typing at each locus, the association tests relied only on the typed subset. Immune exposure information for the cohort was limited to CMV serostatus. The presence/absence analyses assumed that sequencing depth was roughly uniform across donors, and that assumption may not be true.

From V the trimming removes 3 bases and from J it removes 9 bases, while the gene matches leave 3 bases of the junction unaccounted for. The CDR3 spans 15 residues, from the cysteine through the phenylalanine. Here the CDR3 DNA is all that survives: 45 bases in frame from base 1. CDR1 is given as SEHNR and CDR2 as FQNEAQ, both from the germline V gene (reference sequence). With respect to this clone: What antigen it recognizes has not been identified. Per-base quality was not reported, and no clone a single base away is much larger than it.

Library generation was performed with the immunoSEQ multiplex PCR assay. A mixture of 60 forward primers for TCR Vbeta segments and 13 reverse primers for TCR Jbeta segments was used in the multiplex PCR. A multiplex PCR assay on genomic DNA amplified the CDR3 region of rearranged TCR beta genes. The Illumina HiSeq System was used to sequence the amplified TCR beta libraries as 87-base-pair reads. As for the authors' bioinformatics: A later analysis counted about 76 million unique TCR beta chains across the 650 to 800 repertoires, and approximately 11 million of these chains were shared by at least two donors. Raw reads were error-corrected and collapsed into unique sequences by a nearest-neighbor algorithm in which closely related sequences were merged to remove PCR and sequencing errors. Alignment of CDR3 sequences to IMGT reference sequences was used to assign V, D and J gene segments. For a sequence to be retained, at least a six-nucleotide match to both a V gene segment and a J gene segment was required. Rearrangements were called productive when the CDR3 lacked stop codons and stayed in frame with V and J; all others were non-productive. Following IMGT convention, CDR3 was defined as the stretch from the second conserved V-encoded cysteine to the conserved J-encoded phenylalanine. The earlier analysis of fewer than 700 of the donors excluded sequences that lacked an unambiguous match to a single V gene segment. In an earlier analysis of around 600 of the donors, V segments were called functional above 56.7% productive rearrangements and were called segregating when the between-donor standard deviation exceeded 5%. To diagnose cytomegalovirus status from the catalog of TCR beta chain sequences, a statistical classification framework was built. A later analysis assigned V and J genes by comparing TCR nucleotide sequences with IMGT/GENE-DB human TR gene sequences. A later analysis assigned CDR3 sequences and most-parsimonious VDJ recombination scenarios with the TCRdist pipeline. In a later analysis, every TCR beta chain was defined by the combination of its CDR3 amino acid sequence and its V-gene family, and reads without a unique V-gene family were dropped. To address suspected cross-contamination and a sequencing artifact, a later analysis removed roughly 640 highly shared, low-generation-probability nucleotide sequences. In a later analysis, a clonal expansion index for each public chain was calculated from normalized within-repertoire ranks of inferred template counts. Generation probabilities in a later analysis came from a VDJ recombination model fitted to out-of-frame rearrangements, and those results were checked against IGoR. In a later analysis, TCR-TCR, TCR-HLA and TCR-CMV co-occurrence was scored with hypergeometric tests, and a repertoire-size bias correction was applied to TCR pairs. False discovery rates were estimated in a later analysis by permuting HLA or CMV assignments 20 times. In a later analysis, co-occurring TCRs were grouped using DBSCAN, with TCRdist sequence similarity added in when clustering inside HLA-allele-positive subsets. Co-occurrence clustering excluded repertoires with fewer than 30,000 or more than 120,000 public chains, plus five with anomalous nucleotide sharing. TCRdb obtained this table from immuneACCESS and retained in-frame rearrangements with V and J assigned. These tables miss some clones; where compared with another copy, unresolved V genes account for less than half of the shortfall, and the remainder is unexplained. That table supplies the V and J calls and clone size; D and trimming were determined from the DNA. Recorded for this sample are some 160,000 clones; approximately 83% of them occurred a single time. The ten biggest clones cover less than 2% of the sample.

In total, more than 500 healthy bone marrow donors made up the cohort. Cohort members were all nominally healthy when sampled, although unrecorded immune exposures were likely present. The donor was CMV seronegative and was included in the group of 352 seronegative cohort members. Each donor provided a peripheral blood sample, and peripheral blood mononuclear cells were used for TCR beta sequencing. Genomic DNA extraction from the blood cell samples was performed with the Qiagen DNeasy Blood Extraction Kit. This sequence uses TRBV7-9 and TRBJ2-1, with 15 bases matching TRBD2. The sequence was obtained from a woman aged 18-30 years in good health and CMV-seronegative. The material sequenced was PBMCs. The nucleotide sequence reads TGTGCCAGCAGCTTGGGACTAGCGGGGGGAATTGAGCAGTTCTTC. The encoded protein is CASSLGLAGGIEQFF.